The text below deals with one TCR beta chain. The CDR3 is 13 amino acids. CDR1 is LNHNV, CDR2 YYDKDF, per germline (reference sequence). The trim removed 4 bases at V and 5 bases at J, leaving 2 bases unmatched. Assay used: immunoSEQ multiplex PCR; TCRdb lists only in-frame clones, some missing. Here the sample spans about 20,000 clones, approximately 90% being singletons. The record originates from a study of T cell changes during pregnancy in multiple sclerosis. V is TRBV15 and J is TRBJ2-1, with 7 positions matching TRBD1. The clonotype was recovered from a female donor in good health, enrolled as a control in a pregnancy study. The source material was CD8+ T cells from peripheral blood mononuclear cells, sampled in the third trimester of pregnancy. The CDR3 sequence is CATSKDRDNEQFF. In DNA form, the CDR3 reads TGTGCCACCAGCAAAGACAGGGACAATGAGCAGTTCTTC.